The clone carrying this TCR beta chain was recorded a few times. This sample was taken from a study of T cell changes during pregnancy in multiple sclerosis. This CDR3 contains 14 residues. CDR1 SGHDN and CDR2 FVKESK come from the germline V gene. Trimming left V 3 bases short and J 5 bases short, with 11 bases between. Measured with immunoSEQ multiplex PCR; TCRdb has only the in-frame clones, and not every one. The sample has around 59,000 clones; about 92% are singletons. The receptor comes from a female donor with multiple sclerosis, enrolled in a pregnancy study. This chain links TRBV14 with TRBJ1-3, with a possible D match to TRBD1 (6 bases). Sequencing used CD8+ T cells from peripheral blood mononuclear cells, obtained in the second trimester of pregnancy. The CDR3 reads CASSQFQGRNTIYF. CDR3 nucleotides: TGTGCCAGCAGCCAGTTTCAGGGGAGAAACACCATATATTTT.